What follows is one T cell receptor (beta chain) and its context. Antigen: not known. Libraries of TRB cDNA were made by 5' RACE and carried UMIs. TCRdb re-called the 5' RACE reads, yielding one record per CDR3 amino acid sequence without DNA. This table lists over 70,000 distinct CDR3 sequences. The germline V gene encodes CDR1 SNHLY and CDR2 FYNNEI. The CDR3 sequence is 17 residues long. This specimen comes from a study of CXCR3-negative and CXCR3-positive naive CD8 T cells. Whole-study findings and limits: Hydrophobicity of TRB CDR3s was greater in CXCR3-positive naive cells than in CXCR3-negative naive cells. TRBV-TRBJ usage was alike in naive CXCR3-negative and CXCR3-positive cells but differed in memory cells.

The sequence was obtained from a human donor in good health. Some clones in this sample may be carry-over from other donors' samples. Sample: naive CXCR3+ CD8+ T cells from blood. Subset of the sample: CD45RO-CCR7+CD27+CD95- naive CD8+ T cells expressing CXCR3 (TNR3+). The chain joins TRBV2 to TRBJ2-1; the D call of TRBD1 rests on TCRdb alone, since no DNA is present to check it. This chain's CDR3 is CASSGDRVEVSYNEQFF.